Given below is one TCR beta chain in context. This clone has a single count. Its target antigen remains unknown. Base qualities are not provided; no much larger clone lies one nucleotide away. The record originates from a study of blood T cell repertoires in COVID-19 (dated by TCRdb to 2018 to 2020). As for the study more broadly: Samples from collaborators originated in the United States, Italy and Spain and spanned both the acute and convalescent phases of COVID-19. The material from the prospective study consisted of cDNA or gDNA derived from T cells, B-cell-depleted T cells, or PBMCs. Subjects who had been exposed to COVID-19, were actively infected with it, or had recovered from it provided the deeply sampled blood TCRbeta repertoires that made up the dataset. The repertoires were released in a freely available public database meant as a resource for research on the immune response to SARS-CoV-2. The samples were drawn from the first 160 participants of the ongoing ImmuneRACE study and from 1,200 or so subjects provided by 6 global collaborators. A de-identified subject ID, COVID-19 status, age in years and sex were almost always included in the sample metadata. Where HLA class I and class II types were available, the types were taken from metadata supplied by the sample provider, not from assay-based typing.

At one collaborating source in Seattle, patients were enrolled during active infection and were followed longitudinally through the course of disease. Whole blood was collected in K2EDTA tubes by collaborating institutions according to the institutions' own protocols. For TCRbeta analysis, collaborator samples were shipped as frozen whole blood, as isolated PBMCs, or as DNA extracted from either sample type. From its cysteine to its phenylalanine, the CDR3 spans 14 amino acids. The entry retains the CDR3 DNA only, 42 bases that are in frame from base 1. V loses 2 bases at its end and J loses 2 bases; junction bases beyond the gene matches: 2. In the germline V gene, CDR1 corresponds to MGHRA and CDR2 to YSYEKL. Results and caveats for the whole study, not just this receptor: Clinical and demographic metadata were provided uncurated, with the amount varying by source and participant.

TCRbeta CDR3 regions were amplified from genomic DNA using the immunoSEQ Assay, a bias-controlled multiplex PCR. Turning to the authors' computational methods: The number of nucleated cells in each sample was estimated by amplification of reference gene primers within the assay. Sequence reads were collapsed and filtered to measure the absolute abundance of every unique TCRbeta CDR3 rearrangement. Productive Simpson clonality was computed per sample as the square root of Simpson's diversity index over productive rearrangements. Sourced from immuneACCESS, this table was stored by TCRdb with only in-frame sequences that have V and J called. A share of the clones is absent; for the studies checked, an unresolved V gene accounts for under half, and the remainder has no known explanation. Clone size and V and J calls were adopted from that table, with D and trimming inferred from the DNA. The sample table contains some 390,000 clones; only one count was recorded for more than 75% of them. The ten largest clones represent over 2% of the sample.

The chain couples TRBV4-1 to TRBJ1-1; 7 bases in the junction line up with TRBD1. The TCR comes from a woman aged 55-70 years with COVID-19, enrolled during active disease. Specimen: peripheral blood. The bases read TGCGCCAGCAGCCAACAGGGGGGAAACACTGAAGCTTTCTTT. This is translated as CASSQQGGNTEAFF.